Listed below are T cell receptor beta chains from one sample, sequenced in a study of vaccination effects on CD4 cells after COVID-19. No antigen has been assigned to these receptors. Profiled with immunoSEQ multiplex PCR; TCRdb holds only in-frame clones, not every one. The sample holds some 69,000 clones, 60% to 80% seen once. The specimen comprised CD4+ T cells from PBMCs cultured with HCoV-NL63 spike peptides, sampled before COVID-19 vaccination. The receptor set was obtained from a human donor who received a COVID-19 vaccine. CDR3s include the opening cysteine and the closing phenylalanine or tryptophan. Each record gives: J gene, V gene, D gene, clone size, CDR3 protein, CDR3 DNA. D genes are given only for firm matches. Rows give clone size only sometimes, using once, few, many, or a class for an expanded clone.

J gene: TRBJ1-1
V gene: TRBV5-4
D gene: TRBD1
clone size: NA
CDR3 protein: CASSSTGGTTEAFF
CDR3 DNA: TGTGCCAGCAGTTCGACAGGGGGGACCACTGAAGCTTTCTTT

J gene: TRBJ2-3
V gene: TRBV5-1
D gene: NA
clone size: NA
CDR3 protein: CASSLEIRAADTQYF
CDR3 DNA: TGCGCCAGCAGCTTGGAGATCAGGGCGGCAGATACGCAGTATTTT

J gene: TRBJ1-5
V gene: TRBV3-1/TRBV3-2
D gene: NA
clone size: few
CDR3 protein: CASSPRPEGRPQHF
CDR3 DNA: TGTGCCAGCAGCCCCCGGCCAGAGGGGAGGCCCCAGCATTTT

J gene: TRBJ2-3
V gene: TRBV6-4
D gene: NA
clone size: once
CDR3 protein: CASSDQQTDTQYF
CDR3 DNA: TGTGCCAGCAGTGACCAACAGACAGATACGCAGTATTTT

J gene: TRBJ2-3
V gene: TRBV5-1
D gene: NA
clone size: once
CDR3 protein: CASGHKFADTQYF
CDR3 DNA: TGCGCCAGCGGCCATAAATTTGCAGATACGCAGTATTTT

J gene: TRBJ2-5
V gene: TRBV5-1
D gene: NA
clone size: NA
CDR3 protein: CASRLWDPRETQYF
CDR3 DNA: TGCGCCAGCAGGCTATGGGACCCAAGGGAGACCCAGTACTTC

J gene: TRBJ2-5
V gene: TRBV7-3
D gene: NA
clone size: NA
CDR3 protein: CASSSTGQYQETQYF
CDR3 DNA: TGTGCCAGCAGCTCTACCGGACAGTACCAAGAGACCCAGTACTTC

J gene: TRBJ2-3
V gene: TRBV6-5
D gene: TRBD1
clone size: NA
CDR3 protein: CASSRTGADTQYF
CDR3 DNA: TGTGCCAGCAGTCGGACAGGGGCAGATACGCAGTATTTT

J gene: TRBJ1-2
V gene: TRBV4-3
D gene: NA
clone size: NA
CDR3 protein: CASSQELAGDYGYTF
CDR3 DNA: TGCGCCAGCAGCCAAGAGCTCGCGGGCGACTATGGCTACACCTTC

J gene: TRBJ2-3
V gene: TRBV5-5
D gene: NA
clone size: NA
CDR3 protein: CASSATIISTDTQYF
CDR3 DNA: TGTGCCAGCAGCGCGACCATTATTAGCACAGATACGCAGTATTTT

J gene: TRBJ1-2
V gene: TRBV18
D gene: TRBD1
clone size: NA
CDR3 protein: CASSPRTGPDYGYTF
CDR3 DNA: TGTGCCAGCTCACCACGGACAGGGCCTGACTATGGCTACACCTTC

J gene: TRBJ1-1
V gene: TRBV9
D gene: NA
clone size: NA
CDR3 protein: CASSVAWDTEAFF
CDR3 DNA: TGTGCCAGCAGCGTAGCTTGGGACACTGAAGCTTTCTTT

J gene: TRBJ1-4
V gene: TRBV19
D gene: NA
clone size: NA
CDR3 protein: CASSIGALGFNEKLFF
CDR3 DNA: TGTGCCAGTAGTATTGGGGCCCTAGGGTTCAATGAAAAACTGTTTTTT

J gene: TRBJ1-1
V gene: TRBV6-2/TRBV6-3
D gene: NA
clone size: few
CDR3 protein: CASSQSFLAFF
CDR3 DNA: TGTGCCAGCAGTCAATCCTTTTTGGCTTTCTTT

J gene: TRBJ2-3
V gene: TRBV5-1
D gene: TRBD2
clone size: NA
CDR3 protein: CASSFGPGGDTQYF
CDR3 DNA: TGCGCCAGCAGCTTCGGACCGGGAGGAGATACGCAGTATTTT

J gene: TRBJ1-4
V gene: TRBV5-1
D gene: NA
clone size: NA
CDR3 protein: CASSSTTGRPNEKLFF
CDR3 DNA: TGCGCCAGCAGCTCAACAACGGGACGACCAAATGAAAAACTGTTTTTT

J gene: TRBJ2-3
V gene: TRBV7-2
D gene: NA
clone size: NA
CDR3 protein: CASSLSRNARTDTQYF
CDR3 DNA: TGTGCCAGCAGCTTATCTCGTAATGCCCGCACAGATACGCAGTATTTT

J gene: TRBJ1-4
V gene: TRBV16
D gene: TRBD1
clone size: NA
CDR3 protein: CASSQAGGVEKLFF
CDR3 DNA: TGTGCCAGCAGCCAAGCAGGGGGCGTTGAAAAACTGTTTTTT

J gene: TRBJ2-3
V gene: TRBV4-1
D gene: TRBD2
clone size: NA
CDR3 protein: CASSWTSDTQYF
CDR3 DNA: TGCGCCAGCAGCTGGACTAGCGATACGCAGTATTTT

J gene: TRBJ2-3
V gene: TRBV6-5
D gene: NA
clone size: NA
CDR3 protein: CASSSRPTDTQYF
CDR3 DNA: TGTGCCAGCAGTTCGCGCCCGACAGATACGCAGTATTTT

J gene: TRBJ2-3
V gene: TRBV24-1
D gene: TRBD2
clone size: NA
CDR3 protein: CATGRDGSYDTQYF
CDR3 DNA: TGTGCCACCGGGAGGGACGGGAGCTACGATACGCAGTATTTT

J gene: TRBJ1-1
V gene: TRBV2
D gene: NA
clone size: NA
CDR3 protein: CASRASLNTEAFF
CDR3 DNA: TGTGCCAGCAGGGCCAGCCTGAACACTGAAGCTTTCTTT

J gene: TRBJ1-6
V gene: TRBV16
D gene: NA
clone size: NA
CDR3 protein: CASSQSGGRSPLHF
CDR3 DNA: TGTGCCAGCAGCCAATCGGGGGGCAGGTCACCCCTCCACTTT

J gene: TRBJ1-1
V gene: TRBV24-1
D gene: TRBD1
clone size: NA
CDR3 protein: CATSDRTGGPEAFF
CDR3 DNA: TGTGCCACCAGTGACCGAACAGGGGGCCCTGAAGCTTTCTTT

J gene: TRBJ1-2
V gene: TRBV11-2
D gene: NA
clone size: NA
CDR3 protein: CASSRDGNYGYTF
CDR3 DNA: TGTGCCAGCAGCCGGGACGGCAACTATGGCTACACCTTC

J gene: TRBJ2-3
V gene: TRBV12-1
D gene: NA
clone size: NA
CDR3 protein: CASSFRMVVRGCTDTQYF
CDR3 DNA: TGTGCCAGCAGCTTTCGCATGGTCGTGCGGGGGTGCACAGATACGCAGTATTTT

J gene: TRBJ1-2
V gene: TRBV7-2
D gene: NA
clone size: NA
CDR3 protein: CASSLFLGSGYTF
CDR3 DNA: TGTGCCAGCAGCTTATTTTTAGGAAGCGGCTACACCTTC

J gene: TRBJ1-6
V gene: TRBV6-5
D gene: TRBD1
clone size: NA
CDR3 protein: CASRPRTGNRPLHF
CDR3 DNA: TGTGCCAGCAGACCCAGGACAGGGAATAGACCCCTCCACTTT

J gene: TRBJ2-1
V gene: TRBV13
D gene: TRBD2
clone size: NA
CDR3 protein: CASSPGRLAGGSSYNEQFF
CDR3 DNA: TGTGCCAGCAGCCCCGGGCGGCTAGCGGGGGGTAGCTCCTACAATGAGCAGTTCTTC

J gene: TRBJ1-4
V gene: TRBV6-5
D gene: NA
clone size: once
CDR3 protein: CASSPWGGINEKLFF
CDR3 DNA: TGTGCCAGCAGTCCCTGGGGCGGAATAAATGAAAAACTGTTTTTT

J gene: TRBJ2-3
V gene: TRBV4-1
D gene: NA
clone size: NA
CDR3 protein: CASSPISAADTQYF
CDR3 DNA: TGCGCCAGCAGCCCTATATCGGCAGCAGATACGCAGTATTTT

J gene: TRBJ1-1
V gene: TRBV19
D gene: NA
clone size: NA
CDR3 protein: CASSPRRVNTEAFF
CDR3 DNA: TGTGCCAGTAGTCCTCGGAGGGTGAACACTGAAGCTTTCTTT

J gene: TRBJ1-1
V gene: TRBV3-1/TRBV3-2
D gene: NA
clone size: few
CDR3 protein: CASSQVRSTEAFF
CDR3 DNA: TGTGCCAGCAGCCAAGTTCGGAGCACTGAAGCTTTCTTT

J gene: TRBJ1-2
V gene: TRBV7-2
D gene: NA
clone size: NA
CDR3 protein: CASRPLGREDYGYTF
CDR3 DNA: TGTGCCAGCAGGCCACTGGGGAGGGAGGACTATGGCTACACCTTC

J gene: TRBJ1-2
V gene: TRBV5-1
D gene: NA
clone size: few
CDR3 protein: CASSPDGSHYGYTF
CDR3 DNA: TGCGCCAGCAGCCCCGACGGGTCCCACTATGGCTACACCTTC

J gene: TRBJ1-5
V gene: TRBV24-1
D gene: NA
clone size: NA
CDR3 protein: CATSVGRGDLYQPQHF
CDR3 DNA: TGTGCCACCAGTGTTGGGAGGGGCGATTTATATCAGCCCCAGCATTTT

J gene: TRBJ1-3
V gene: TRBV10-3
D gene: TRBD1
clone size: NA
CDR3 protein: CAISESGQYYAGNTIYF
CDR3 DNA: TGTGCCATCAGTGAGTCGGGACAGTACTACGCTGGAAACACCATATATTTT

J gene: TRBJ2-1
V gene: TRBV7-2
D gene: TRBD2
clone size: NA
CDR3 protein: CASSLGQRGNNEQFF
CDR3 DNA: TGTGCCAGCAGCTTAGGTCAGCGGGGGAACAATGAGCAGTTCTTC

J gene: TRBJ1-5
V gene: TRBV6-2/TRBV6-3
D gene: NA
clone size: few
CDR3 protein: CASSSGILPQHF
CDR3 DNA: TGTGCCAGCAGTTCCGGGATTTTGCCCCAGCATTTT

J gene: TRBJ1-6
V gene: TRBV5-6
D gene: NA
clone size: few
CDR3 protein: CASSREPERNSPLHF
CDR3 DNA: TGTGCCAGCAGCCGCGAACCAGAGAGGAATTCACCCCTCCACTTT

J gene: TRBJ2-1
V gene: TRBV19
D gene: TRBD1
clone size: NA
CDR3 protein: CASSTGTGPYNEQFF
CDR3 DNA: TGTGCCAGTAGTACCGGGACAGGGCCCTACAATGAGCAGTTCTTC

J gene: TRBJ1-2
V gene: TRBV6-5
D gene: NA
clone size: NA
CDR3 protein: CASSYGQSHGYTF
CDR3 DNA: TGTGCCAGCAGTTACGGACAGAGCCACGGCTACACCTTC

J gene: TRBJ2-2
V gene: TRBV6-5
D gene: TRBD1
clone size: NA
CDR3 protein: CASRMGTGGELFF
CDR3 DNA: TGTGCCAGCAGGATGGGGACAGGCGGGGAGCTGTTTTTT

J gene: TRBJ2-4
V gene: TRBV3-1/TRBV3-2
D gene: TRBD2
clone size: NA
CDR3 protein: CASSLMLGLAGGSKNIQYF
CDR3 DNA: TGTGCCAGCAGCCTGATGCTGGGACTAGCGGGGGGCTCCAAAAACATTCAGTACTTC

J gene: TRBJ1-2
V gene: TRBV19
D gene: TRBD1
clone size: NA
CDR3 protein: CASSMSGQAVYGYTF
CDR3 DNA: TGTGCCAGTAGTATGTCTGGACAGGCCGTCTATGGCTACACCTTC

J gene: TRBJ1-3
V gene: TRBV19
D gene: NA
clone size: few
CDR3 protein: CASSIGDGNTIYF
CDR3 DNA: TGTGCCAGTAGTATAGGTGATGGAAACACCATATATTTT

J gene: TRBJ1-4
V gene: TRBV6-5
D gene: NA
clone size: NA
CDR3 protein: CASSSDRFLNEKLFF
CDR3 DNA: TGTGCCAGCAGTTCGGACAGATTCCTTAATGAAAAACTGTTTTTT

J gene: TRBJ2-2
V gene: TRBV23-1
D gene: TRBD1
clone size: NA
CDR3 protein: CASSGQGNDTGELFF
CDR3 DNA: TGCGCCAGCAGTGGACAGGGGAATGACACCGGGGAGCTGTTTTTT

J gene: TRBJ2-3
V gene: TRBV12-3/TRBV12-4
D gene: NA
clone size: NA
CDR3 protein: CASSRDETDTQYF
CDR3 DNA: TGTGCCAGCAGTCGGGACGAGACAGATACGCAGTATTTT

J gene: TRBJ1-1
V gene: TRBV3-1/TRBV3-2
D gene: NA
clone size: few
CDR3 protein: CASTDPGVNTEAFF
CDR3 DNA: TGTGCCAGCACCGACCCAGGGGTGAACACTGAAGCTTTCTTT

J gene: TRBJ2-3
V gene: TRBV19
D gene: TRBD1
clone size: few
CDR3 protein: CASTDRGREDTQYF
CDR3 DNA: TGTGCCAGTACGGACAGGGGGCGAGAAGATACGCAGTATTTT